This passage covers 19 T cell receptor beta chains from one sample sequenced in a study of cytomegalovirus exposure and HLA in healthy donors (dated by TCRdb to 2016 to 2017). Receptors were amplified or captured by the immunoSEQ multiplex PCR assay. For the multiplex PCR, a mixture combining 60 forward primers for TCR Vbeta segments and 13 reverse primers for TCR Jbeta segments was used. Here the immuneACCESS table is served through TCRdb, limited to in-frame sequences with V and J called. Missing clones are a known gap in these copies; in checked studies unresolved V genes cover under half, and the rest lacks a known reason. The sample profile shows roughly 100,000 clones; approximately 77% of them were found once. The top ten hold 4.9% of the sample. Source material: PBMCs. Receptor source: a woman in her thirties or forties in good health and CMV-seronegative.

The chain uses TRBV4-1 and TRBJ2-7; 7 nucleotides line up with TRBD1. Trimming removed 4 bases from V and 3 bases from J; junction bases left unmatched: 6. This CDR3 contains 14 residues. Per germline, CDR1 MGHRA and CDR2 YSYEKL. The CDR3 loop is CASSPGQRNYEQYF. DNA for the CDR3: TGCGCCAGCAGCCCGGGACAGAGAAACTACGAGCAGTACTTC.

This chain's CDR3 is CASSEFLGFTDTQYF. CDR3 nucleotides: TGTGCCAGCAGTGAATTTCTGGGCTTCACAGATACGCAGTATTTT. The rearrangement links TRBV6-1 to TRBJ2-3, with no clear D. V shed 2 bases and J shed 2 bases, with 11 bases lying between them. Looked up from germline, CDR1 is MNHNS and CDR2 is SASEGT. The CDR3 spans 15 residues.

The CDR3 reads CASSPGGAGAREAFF. As DNA, the CDR3 is TGTGCCAGCAGCCCAGGAGGAGCGGGGGCGAGAGAAGCTTTCTTT. This chain uses TRBV7-9 with TRBJ1-1; D perhaps matches TRBD1 (6 bases). V was clipped by 5 bases and J by 8 bases, with 21 bases between them. The CDR3 extends over 15 amino acids. Per germline, CDR1 SEHNR and CDR2 FQNEAQ (reference sequence).

The chain couples TRBV28 to TRBJ1-1; the D gene is possibly TRBD1 (6 bases). Per the germline V gene, CDR1 is MDHEN and CDR2 is SYDVKM. V was shortened by 8 bases and J by 2 bases, with 15 bases between the two germline ends. CDR3 length: 14 residues. The CDR3 here is CASPDRHGNTEAFF. CDR3 nucleotide sequence: TGTGCCAGCCCCGACAGGCACGGTAACACTGAAGCTTTCTTT.

The chain carries TRBV6-5 and TRBJ1-1; D may be TRBD1 (6 bases). Germline V gene lookup returns CDR1 MNHEY and CDR2 SVGAGI. The V end was cut by 4 bases, the J end by 3 bases, with 18 bases between. The CDR3 extends over 16 amino acids. CDR3 in amino acids: CASSSSGGGRYTEAFF. In DNA form, the CDR3 reads TGTGCCAGCAGTTCATCTGGGGGCGGAAGGTACACTGAAGCTTTCTTT.

The chain carries TRBV6-1 and TRBJ1-2, with D possibly TRBD1 on 6 matching bases. The V gene lost 4 bases and the J gene lost 2 bases, with 11 bases spanning the gap. The CDR3 consists of 14 residues. Germline V gives CDR1 MNHNS, CDR2 SASEGT. This chain's CDR3 is CASSAGHQNYGYTF. The CDR3 region has the DNA TGTGCCAGCAGTGCGGGACATCAAAACTATGGCTACACCTTC.

This chain uses TRBV12-5 with TRBJ1-3; TRBD1 might be the D (5 bases). Trimming left V 4 bases short and J 0 bases short, with 10 bases between. CDR1 and CDR2 (germline): LGHNT, FRNRAP. This CDR3 has 15 amino acids. This CDR3 is CASGSDSYSGNTIYF. The CDR3 DNA sequence: TGTGCTAGTGGTTCCGACAGCTACTCTGGAAACACCATATATTTT.

This rearrangement joins TRBV6-5 to TRBJ1-2, with D tentatively TRBD1 (6 bases). Germline-derived CDR1 and CDR2 are MNHEY and SVGAGI. The V end was cut by 5 bases, the J end by 7 bases, with 17 bases between. The CDR3 runs to 14 residues. In nucleotides, the CDR3 is TGTGCCAGCAGTGCCTTAAGGGACACAGGTGGCTACACCTTC. This translates into CASSALRDTGGYTF.

The chain recombines TRBV4-3 with TRBJ2-7, with a weak D call TRBD2 (5 bases). The CDR3 is made up of 15 amino acids. With 1 base removed from V and 3 bases from J, the gap between germline ends came to 13 bases. Germline CDR1 LGHNA, CDR2 YSLEER. CDR3 DNA: TGCGCCAGCAGCCAAGTGGGCGGAGGCGGCTACGAGCAGTACTTC. The encoded protein is CASSQVGGGGYEQYF.

V gene TRBV27 combines with J gene TRBJ1-1; TRBD1 matches at 11 bases. CDR1 is MNHEY and CDR2 is SMNVEV in the germline V gene (reference sequence). Trimming took 7 bases from V and 4 from J; bases not matched to a gene: 14. The CDR3 spans 17 residues. The CDR3 region has the DNA TGTGCCAGCAAGCCTCGAGGGACAGGGGGACTGGTCACTGAAGCTTTCTTT. Its translation is CASKPRGTGGLVTEAFF.

In its sample, this clone was seen once. J is TRBJ1-2 and V is TRBV11-2, with D hard to call. The CDR3 runs 14 residues. With 5 bases removed from V and 5 bases from J, the gap between germline ends came to 15 bases. The V gene's germline CDR1 is SGHAT and CDR2 FQNNGV. The CDR3 protein is CASSRIEGIYGYTF. The CDR3 DNA follows: TGTGCCAGCAGCAGAATTGAGGGAATTTATGGCTACACCTTC.

The CDR3 sequence: CASSLEGGSIAFF. The CDR3 DNA follows: TGCGCCAGCAGCTTGGAAGGGGGCAGCATAGCTTTCTTT. The chain carries TRBV5-1 and TRBJ1-1, with TRBD1 matching 7 bases. The CDR3 length is 13 residues. Germline V lookup: CDR1 SGHRS, CDR2 YFSETQ. The trim removed 0 bases at V and 10 bases at J, leaving 6 bases unmatched.

J is TRBJ2-1 and V is TRBV7-9; no clear D. Trimming took off 4 bases at V and 6 bases at J, with 7 bases between the two ends. Germline values: CDR1 SEHNR, CDR2 FQNEAQ (reference sequence). The CDR3 sequence is 12 residues long. CDR3 DNA: TGTGCCAGCAGCTCCAGCGCCAATGAGCAGTTCTTC. It specifies CASSSSANEQFF.

V is TRBV7-9 and J is TRBJ2-5; the match to TRBD2 covers 14 bases. The trim removed 5 bases at V and 3 bases at J, leaving 11 bases unmatched. The CDR3 is made up of 18 amino acids. Germline CDR1 and CDR2: SEHNR and FQNEAQ (reference sequence). The CDR3 nucleotides are TGTGCCAGCAGCGGACGACTAGCGGGGGGGCCCGAGGAAGAGACCCAGTACTTC. It is translated as CASSGRLAGGPEEETQYF.

The chain recombines TRBV7-6 with TRBJ2-7, with D perhaps TRBD1 (6 bases). Trimming removed 5 bases at V and 5 bases at J, with 10 bases between. The CDR3 totals 12 residues. Germline V gives CDR1 SGHVS, CDR2 FNYEAQ. In nucleotides, the CDR3 is TGTGCCAGCAGCCCCCAGGGGAACGAGCAGTACTTC. As protein: CASSPQGNEQYF.

The V call is TRBV27, the J call TRBJ2-3; D gene unclear. CDR1 is MNHEY and CDR2 is SMNVEV in the germline V gene (reference sequence). The CDR3 has 14 amino acids. The V end was cut by 6 bases, the J end by 4 bases, with 14 bases between. The CDR3 bases are TGTGCCAGCAGGGGCTATGGTCCTTCAGATACGCAGTATTTT. It codes for CASRGYGPSDTQYF.

V gene TRBV6-4 combines with J gene TRBJ2-3; 7 bases fit TRBD1. Per the germline V gene, CDR1 is MRHNA and CDR2 is SNTAGT. The CDR3 covers 14 residues. The V and J ends lost 2 bases and 2 bases, in that order; junction bases with no gene match: 1. The CDR3 loop is CASSDGTDTDTQYF. As DNA, the CDR3 is TGTGCCAGCAGTGACGGGACAGACACAGATACGCAGTATTTT.

The gene calls are TRBV7-2 and TRBJ2-1; D is ambiguous. Germline V gene lookup returns CDR1 SGHTA and CDR2 FQGNSA. Trimming took 2 bases from V and 0 from J, leaving 8 bases between them. The CDR3 is made up of 15 amino acids. The CDR3 is CASSLWSSSYNEQFF. The CDR3 region has the DNA TGTGCCAGCAGCTTATGGTCGAGCTCCTACAATGAGCAGTTCTTC.

The chain has TRBV6-5 and TRBJ2-1, with D possibly matching TRBD1 (6 bases). V gave up 11 bases and J gave up 0 bases, with 8 bases separating them. The CDR3 covers 12 residues. CDR1 and CDR2 (germline): MNHEY, SVGAGI. CDR3: CAAGDSYNEQFF. CDR3 coding DNA: TGTGCCGCAGGGGACTCCTACAATGAGCAGTTCTTC.